The 19 T cell receptor beta chains listed next were all sequenced from one sample in a study of cytomegalovirus exposure and HLA in healthy donors. The PCR contained 60 Vbeta and 13 Jbeta primers. Repertoires were generated with immunoSEQ multiplex PCR, while TCRdb's copy carries only in-frame clones and drops some. In the table there are 99,000 or so clones, 65% to 80% of which are singletons. The sample consisted of PBMCs. These receptors all stem from a man aged 55-75 years in good health and CMV-seropositive.

This clone was recorded once. The chain joins TRBV18 to TRBJ2-7; D gene uncertain. Trimming took 4 bases from V and 0 from J, leaving 13 bases between them. Germline values: CDR1 KGHSH, CDR2 LQKENI. CDR3 length: 15 residues. The CDR3 DNA reads as TGTGCCAGCTCACTTTCAAGTTTACTCTCCTACGAGCAGTACTTC. Translation gives CASSLSSLLSYEQYF.

J is TRBJ2-7 and V is TRBV2; 9 bases align to TRBD2. The CDR3 covers 15 residues. The J segment lost 0 bases and the V segment lost 3 bases, leaving 3 bases of the junction unmatched. Germline assignment: CDR1 SNHLY and CDR2 FYNNEI. The CDR3 reads CASSEGLATSYEQYF. CDR3 DNA: TGTGCCAGCAGTGAGGGACTAGCCACCTCCTACGAGCAGTACTTC.

This clone occurred a few times. The rearrangement joins TRBV19 to TRBJ1-4; tentative D call: TRBD1 (6 bases). V gave up 7 bases and J gave up 0 bases, with 9 bases separating them. Looked up from germline, CDR1 is LNHDA and CDR2 is SQIVND (reference sequence). The CDR3 covers 14 residues. The CDR3 bases are TGTGCCAGTACGGACAGAGCAACTAATGAAAAACTGTTTTTT. This codes for CASTDRATNEKLFF.

The rearrangement joins TRBV28 to TRBJ1-5; 10 bases align to TRBD1. The length of the CDR3 is 14 residues. Germline lookup yields CDR1 MDHEN and CDR2 SYDVKM. V shed 6 bases, J shed 7 bases, and the junction held 6 bases outside the gene matches. The CDR3 DNA sequence: TGTGCCAGCAGAACCGGGACAGGGGTGCAGCCCCAGCATTTT. Translated: CASRTGTGVQPQHF.

This clone was seen more than once but under ten times. This chain's CDR3 is CASKNRESGYTF. In DNA form, the CDR3 reads TGTGCCAGCAAAAACAGGGAGAGTGGCTACACCTTC. The J gene is TRBJ1-2, the V gene TRBV28, with D tentatively TRBD1 (6 bases). The CDR3 extends over 12 amino acids. V was trimmed by 7 bases and J by 7 bases, leaving 13 bases between them. Germline V lookup: CDR1 MDHEN, CDR2 SYDVKM.

V gene TRBV5-8 combines with J gene TRBJ2-1, with TRBD2 as a possible D gene (7 bases). CDR1 and CDR2 from the germline V gene are SGHTS and YDEGEE. CDR3 size: 17 residues. Deletions cut 4 bases from V and 2 bases from J, with 19 bases between. CDR3 bases: TGTGCCAGCAGCACAGGTTTCGGGGGGCGCACCTACAATGAGCAGTTCTTC. It specifies CASSTGFGGRTYNEQFF. The whole variable domain, filled in from reference TRBV5-8 and TRBJ2-1, reads EAGVTQSPTHLIKTRGQQATLRCSPISGHTSVYWYQQALGLGLQFLLWYDEGEERNRGNFPPRFSGRQFPNYSSELNVNALELEDSALYLCASSTGFGGRTYNEQFFGPGTRLTVL.

Regarding this clone: The conserved phenylalanine or tryptophan is not found at the CDR3 terminus, so this likely reflects a read error. The limits of the CDR3 on the DNA are not certain, so only TCRdb's listed CDR3 is given. The chain uses TRBV28 and TRBJ1-2; TRBD1, the D gene given by the table, was not confirmed from the DNA. The CDR3 contains 11 residues when both ends are counted. Germline loops: CDR1 MDHEN, CDR2 SYDVKM. The CDR3 region is CASSLFRGTGH.

The rearrangement links TRBV2 to TRBJ1-1; D uncertain. The ends were cut back, 4 bases at V and 4 bases at J, with 10 bases in the middle. Germline-derived CDR1 and CDR2 are SNHLY and FYNNEI. The CDR3 consists of 13 residues. CDR3 sequence: CASSVGASTEAFF. The CDR3 DNA reads as TGTGCCAGCAGTGTGGGAGCCAGCACTGAAGCTTTCTTT.

The chain is built from TRBV14 and TRBJ1-3, with D possibly TRBD1 on 6 matching bases. Trimming left V 0 bases short and J 5 bases short, with 14 bases between. The CDR3 is 16 residues long. CDR1 and CDR2 from the germline V gene are SGHDN and FVKESK. The CDR3 bases are TGTGCCAGCAGCCAAGATAGAGGACAGCGAAGAAACACCATATATTTT. The encoded protein is CASSQDRGQRRNTIYF.

The chain carries TRBV5-8 and TRBJ1-2; D is unclear. In germline, CDR1 is SGHTS, CDR2 YDEGEE. The CDR3 totals 15 residues. Trimming took off 3 bases at V and 4 bases at J, with 16 bases between the two ends. CDR3 protein: CASSSEEAPFYGYTF. CDR3 DNA sequence: TGTGCCAGCAGCTCGGAGGAGGCCCCCTTCTATGGCTACACCTTC.

About this clone: One end of the junction fails to match germline, which may point to a read error. V gene TRBV29-1 combines with J gene TRBJ2-2, with D perhaps TRBD2 (6 bases). Germline loops: CDR1 SQVTM, CDR2 ANQGSEA. CDR3 length: 13 amino acids. Here the CDR3 reads CSVRRVDPGGLFF. In DNA, the CDR3 is TGCAGCGTTCGAAGGGTGGACCCCGGGGGGCTGTTTTTT.

In DNA form, the CDR3 reads TGTGCCAGCAGCCCGGGACTTGAGACCGGGGAGCTGTTTTTT. Residues: CASSPGLETGELFF. The rearrangement joins TRBV5-4 to TRBJ2-2, with D maybe TRBD2 (6 bases). The germline V and J ends were trimmed by 4 bases and 5 bases, with 12 bases remaining between them. The CDR3 totals 14 residues. Germline CDR1 is SGHNT and CDR2 is YYREEE (reference sequence).

Only a few counts were recorded for this clone. The rearrangement links TRBV4-1 to TRBJ2-5, with 13 positions matching TRBD2. Germline CDR1 and CDR2: MGHRA and YSYEKL. The CDR3 runs to 16 residues. V lost 1 base and J lost 2; bases outside the gene matches: 1. The CDR3 nucleotides read TGCGCCAGCAGCCAAGGACTAGCGGGGGGACAAGAGACCCAGTACTTC. Protein product: CASSQGLAGGQETQYF.

The rearrangement links TRBV5-4 to TRBJ2-6, with 9 bases fitting TRBD2. This CDR3 has 16 residues. Germline loops: CDR1 SGHNT, CDR2 YYREEE (reference sequence). V trimming: 7 bases; J trimming: 0 bases; junction bases outside the gene matches: 5. Written as DNA, the CDR3 is TGTGCCAGCTTTAGCGGGGGCCCCTCTGGGGCCAACGTCCTGACTTTC. Residues: CASFSGGPSGANVLTF.

The chain carries TRBV6-5 and TRBJ1-1, with D hard to call. V was shortened by 9 bases and J by 7 bases, with 12 bases between the two germline ends. The CDR3 totals 11 residues. Germline V CDR1 and CDR2: MNHEY, SVGAGI. CDR3 nucleotide sequence: TGTGCCAGTTCGTTGGGCCATGAAGCTTTCTTT. The encoded protein is CASSLGHEAFF.

The chain couples TRBV6-1 to TRBJ1-1, with 7 bases that match TRBD1. CDR1 is MNHNS and CDR2 is SASEGT in the germline V gene. The J segment lost 6 bases and the V segment lost 7 bases, leaving 5 bases of the junction unmatched. The length of the CDR3 is 12 residues. CDR3 in DNA: TGTGCCAGCATTCAGGGGGTCCCTGAAGCTTTCTTT. The encoded protein is CASIQGVPEAFF.

V gene TRBV10-3 combines with J gene TRBJ1-5; possible D gene TRBD1, 5 bases. The germline V and J ends were trimmed by 3 bases and 2 bases, with 11 bases remaining between them. Germline loops: CDR1 ENHRY, CDR2 SYGVKD. The CDR3 has 15 amino acids. CDR3 coding DNA: TGTGCCATCAGTGACAGGGCCGGAGGCAATCAGCCCCAGCATTTT. It is translated as CAISDRAGGNQPQHF.

The rearrangement joins TRBV6-5 to TRBJ2-5; 11 bases agree with TRBD1. The last part of the DNA fits TRBJ2-7 better; the J call may be wrong. Germline loops: CDR1 MNHEY, CDR2 SVGAGI. The length of the CDR3 is 16 residues. The CDR3 region is CASSSTDRGPVNEQYF. Here the CDR3 DNA reads TGTGCCAGCAGTTCTACGGACAGGGGGCCGGTAAACGAGCAGTACTTC.

This clone showed up just a few times. The genes are TRBV5-1 and TRBJ2-1, with TRBD2 matching 9 bases. In germline, CDR1 is SGHRS, CDR2 YFSETQ. The CDR3 loop spans 18 amino acids. Trimming at V came to 1 base and at J to 4 bases, leaving 12 bases not matched to a gene. The CDR3 DNA follows: TGCGCCAGCAGCTTGTTTGGCGGGGGGGCCAGTTCGTACAATGAGCAGTTCTTC. It is translated as CASSLFGGGASSYNEQFF.